This TCR beta chain was documented in a study of HIV-infected children after antiretroviral therapy interruption (dated by TCRdb to between 2018 and 2021). For the wider study: All eight included children had a CD4+ count above 500 and a viral load below 50 copies/ml, with four on planned treatment interruption and four on continuous treatment. Most participating children had recorded exposure to EBV and CMV. The interruption group had a median age of around 9.7 years, and the continuous treatment group had a median age of approximately 8 years. Interruption-arm samples came from week 0, week 12, end of interruption (week 24 or 48), and about 3 years after study end. Continuous-treatment samples were analyzed from corresponding weeks 0, 48 and 150. Alongside thymic output measurements, TCR repertoires of children on planned treatment interruption were compared with TCR repertoires of children on continuous antiretroviral treatment.

This clonotype was seen repeatedly, ten times or more. This clone's antigen is unknown. No qualities accompany the bases; no much larger clone lies one base away. The CDR3, from cysteine to phenylalanine, totals 14 residues. The CDR3 DNA has 42 bases and is translated from base 1. Taken from the germline V gene, the CDR1 and CDR2 loops are SGDLS and YYNGEE. V is pruned by 4 bases and J by 4 bases, leaving 2 bases of the junction without a gene match. Reading the label with the study, this specimen's treatment or condition is: PENTA 11 planned treatment interruption arm or continuous ART arm. The participants were children from the United Kingdom between 2 and 15 years old who had been on ART with at least three drugs for 24 weeks or longer. Cryopreserved PBMCs containing at least 5 million viable cells were needed, and a few candidate patients were excluded because their viable PBMC yield was low. Using a FACSAria III cell sorter, naive CD4+ CD45RA+ CD45RO- T cells were FACS-sorted out of thawed PBMCs. Sorted cells were fixed, and RNA was extracted using the RNeasy FFPE kit followed by the RNeasy Micro kit.

Library preparation employed 3' RACE. TCR libraries were built from RNA using a 3' RACE protocol with unique molecular identifiers to correct PCR amplification bias. As many as 12 amplicon libraries were pooled and then sequenced on an Illumina MiSeq using v2 2x250 paired-end chemistry. The paper's processing steps were these. Reads were processed with Decombinator for assignment of V and J genes and CDR3, and barcode-based correction of errors and PCR bias was applied. Before the Gini coefficient was calculated with the R ineq package, repertoires were subsampled to the same depth. GLIPH, Hamming distance and a shared triplet metric were used to assess CDR3 similarity. In TCRdb, the public reads were trimmed at Q25 with fastp and aligned with MiXCR, with productive beta chains retained. Duplicate CDR3 protein sequences are folded into a single record with the most common DNA and genes. The V and J calls shown here were made by TCRdb, not taken from the authors' results. The sample data list some 90,000 distinct CDR3 sequences, and roughly 6.7% of these were observed just once. The top ten constitute about 1.1% of the sample.

The research as a whole found: The naive CD4+ Gini coefficient rose by the end of treatment interruption, suggesting clonal expansion, and returned to baseline by 3 years. Sorted CD45RA+ naive cells might include minor non-naive CD45RA+ populations such as EMRA or stem memory cells. The low number of patients is regarded as a limitation, and the data should be interpreted with caution. In naive CD4+ repertoires of PTI patients, CDR3 sharing between time points fell after interruption began; many sequences were shared between end of interruption and 3 years later.

This specimen consisted of CD45RA+ CD4+ T cells from PBMCs, pooled from several time points, obtained from a donor given antiretroviral therapy, either interrupted or continuous. The sample's cell subset or site label, decoded: naive CD4+ CD45RA+ CD45RO- T cells. The receptor was isolated from a pool of human donors with HIV. This sequence uses TRBV9 and TRBJ2-7, with 13 middle bases fitting TRBD2. The CDR3 amino acid sequence is: CASSTGLAGYEQYF. The DNA sequence is as follows: TGTGCCAGCAGCACGGGACTAGCGGGGTACGAGCAGTACTTC.